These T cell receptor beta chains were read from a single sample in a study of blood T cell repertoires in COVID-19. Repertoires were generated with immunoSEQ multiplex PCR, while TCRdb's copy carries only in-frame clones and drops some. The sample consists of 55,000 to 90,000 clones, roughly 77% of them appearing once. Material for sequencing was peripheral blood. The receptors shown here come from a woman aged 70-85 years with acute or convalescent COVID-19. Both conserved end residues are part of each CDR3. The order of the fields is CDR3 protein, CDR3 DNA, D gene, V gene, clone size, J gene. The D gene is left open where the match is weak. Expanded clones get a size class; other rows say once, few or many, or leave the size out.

CASSRGQGNFGNTIYF,TGCGCCAGCAGCAGAGGACAGGGGAATTTCGGAAACACCATATATTTT,TRBD1,TRBV5-1,NA,TRBJ1-3
CASSSGVWMDEQFF,TGTGCCAGCAGTTCAGGCGTGTGGATGGATGAGCAGTTCTTC,NA,TRBV7-8,NA,TRBJ2-1
CASSSSSGGTEAFF,TGTGCCAGCAGTTCTAGTTCAGGGGGAACTGAAGCTTTCTTT,TRBD1,TRBV6-5,NA,TRBJ1-1
CASSQGGGPYNEQFF,TGTGCCAGCAGCCAAGGGGGAGGCCCCTACAATGAGCAGTTCTTC,NA,TRBV4-2,NA,TRBJ2-1
CAISESGGGTDTQYF,TGTGCCATCAGTGAGTCCGGGGGGGGCACAGATACGCAGTATTTT,TRBD2,TRBV10-3,NA,TRBJ2-3
CASKGLAEIAYNEQFF,TGCGCCAGCAAAGGACTAGCGGAGATCGCCTACAATGAGCAGTTCTTC,TRBD2,TRBV5-1,NA,TRBJ2-1
CASSQGTVSGYTF,TGTGCCAGCAGCCAGGGGACAGTTAGTGGCTACACCTTC,TRBD1,TRBV3-1/TRBV3-2,NA,TRBJ1-2
CASSPGRASGNTIYF,TGTGCCAGCAGTCCGGGCAGGGCGTCTGGAAACACCATATATTTT,NA,TRBV2,few,TRBJ1-3
CASSTSVSGANVLTF,TGCGCCAGCAGCACCTCAGTGTCTGGGGCCAACGTCCTGACTTTC,NA,TRBV5-1,NA,TRBJ2-6
CATSAAGAVGEQFF,TGTGCCACCAGTGCCGCAGGGGCTGTAGGTGAGCAGTTCTTC,NA,TRBV24-1,NA,TRBJ2-1
CASSQYYSSDSNEQFF,TGCGCCAGCAGCCAATATTACTCGTCAGACTCAAATGAGCAGTTCTTC,NA,TRBV4-3,NA,TRBJ2-1
CASSLWGQVSSGANVLTF,TGTGCCAGCAGCCTATGGGGACAGGTCAGCTCTGGGGCCAACGTCCTGACTTTC,TRBD1,TRBV7-2,NA,TRBJ2-6
CASSQPALSTDTQYF,TGTGCCAGCAGCCAACCAGCGTTAAGCACAGATACGCAGTATTTT,NA,TRBV3-1/TRBV3-2,NA,TRBJ2-3
CASSTTSGSYNEQFF,TGTGCCAGTAGCACGACTAGCGGCTCCTACAATGAGCAGTTCTTC,TRBD2,TRBV19,medium-sized,TRBJ2-1
CAIRDFGGELFF,TGTGCCATCCGAGACTTCGGCGGGGAGCTGTTTTTT,NA,TRBV10-3,NA,TRBJ2-2
CASRELKAGATDTQYF,TGTGCCTCACGGGAACTAAAAGCGGGAGCGACAGATACGCAGTATTTT,TRBD2,TRBV10-3,NA,TRBJ2-3
CASSVGTSEPPETQYF,TGTGCCAGCAGCGTCGGTACTAGTGAGCCCCCCGAGACCCAGTACTTC,NA,TRBV21-1,once,TRBJ2-5
CSVEDRPAGNIQYF,TGCAGCGTTGAGGACAGACCGGCGGGAAACATTCAGTACTTC,NA,TRBV29-1,NA,TRBJ2-4
CASSPEGLAGGYNEQFF,TGTGCCAGCAGCCCGGAGGGACTAGCGGGGGGCTACAATGAGCAGTTCTTC,TRBD2,TRBV5-4,NA,TRBJ2-1
CASSSLRTGSNQPQHF,TGTGCCAGTTCTTCCCTGCGGACAGGTAGCAATCAGCCCCAGCATTTT,TRBD1,TRBV19,few,TRBJ1-5
CASSPPRESDTQYF,TGTGCCAGTAGTCCCCCGCGGGAATCAGATACGCAGTATTTT,NA,TRBV19,NA,TRBJ2-3
CASSDPRGGGPDTQYF,TGCGCCAGCAGTGACCCGCGGGGGGGCGGGCCAGATACGCAGTATTTT,TRBD2,TRBV10-1,NA,TRBJ2-3
CASTRTSSYNEQFF,TGTGCCAGTACCCGTACTAGCTCCTACAATGAGCAGTTCTTC,NA,TRBV19,NA,TRBJ2-1
CASSSQGTDTQYF,TGCGCCAGCAGCTCACAGGGCACAGATACGCAGTATTTT,NA,TRBV5-1,NA,TRBJ2-3
CASSLALGRALNEQFF,TGTGCCAGCAGCTTAGCGCTCGGGAGGGCCCTCAATGAGCAGTTCTTC,TRBD2,TRBV7-9,NA,TRBJ2-1
CASGLGVAGDF,TGTGCCAGCGGCTTGGGTGTGGCGGGGGACTTC,TRBD2,TRBV2,NA,TRBJ2-5
CAIRTDRVDNSPLHF,TGTGCCATCAGGACGGACAGGGTAGATAATTCACCCCTCCACTTT,TRBD1,TRBV10-3,NA,TRBJ1-6
CASSSSTGGSYNEQFF,NA,NA,TRBV28,few,TRBJ2-1
CASSLAGNTEAFF,TGTGCCAGCAGTTTAGCCGGGAACACTGAAGCTTTCTTT,NA,TRBV12-3/TRBV12-4,NA,TRBJ1-1
CASSSLSGNTIYF,TGTGCCAGCAGCTCCCTGTCTGGAAACACCATATATTTT,NA,TRBV7-8,NA,TRBJ1-3
CASSSLAGPNYEQYF,TGTGCCAGCAGCTCATTAGCGGGGCCCAATTACGAGCAGTACTTC,TRBD2,TRBV7-2,NA,TRBJ2-7
CASSLLRDSKVFF,TGTGCCAGCAGTTTATTGCGGGACAGTAAAGTGTTTTTT,TRBD1,TRBV12-3/TRBV12-4,NA,TRBJ1-4
CASSYWLQETQYF,TGTGCCAGCAGTTACTGGCTCCAAGAGACCCAGTACTTC,NA,TRBV6-2/TRBV6-3,few,TRBJ2-5
CASSGGARDTQYF,TGTGCCAGCAGTGGGGGGGCCAGAGATACGCAGTATTTT,NA,TRBV12-3/TRBV12-4,NA,TRBJ2-3
CASSFFGSDGAYEQYF,TGTGCCAGCAGTTTCTTCGGATCTGACGGGGCCTACGAGCAGTACTTC,NA,TRBV28,few,TRBJ2-7
CASSERAGETQYF,TGTGCCAGCAGTGAACGGGCGGGGGAGACCCAGTACTTC,NA,TRBV9,NA,TRBJ2-5
CASSPRLAVAKNIQYF,TGTGCCAGCAGCCCCAGACTAGCTGTGGCCAAAAACATTCAGTACTTC,TRBD2,TRBV7-2,NA,TRBJ2-4
CASASGLHPGEQYF,TGCGCCAGCGCTTCGGGACTCCATCCGGGCGAGCAGTACTTC,NA,TRBV5-1,few,TRBJ2-7
CASSHSLGTSGSVETQYF,TGTGCCAGCAGCCATAGTCTAGGGACTAGCGGGTCGGTAGAGACCCAGTACTTC,TRBD2,TRBV4-2,NA,TRBJ2-5
CASSQNRGYNSPLHF,TGTGCCAGCAGCCAAAACAGGGGATATAATTCACCCCTCCACTTT,TRBD1,TRBV3-1/TRBV3-2,medium-sized,TRBJ1-6
CASSKDYLGGQETQYF,TGTGCCAGCAGCAAGGATTACCTCGGGGGCCAAGAGACCCAGTACTTC,NA,TRBV14,NA,TRBJ2-5
CASSLRVTPLLNTEAFF,TGTGCCAGCAGCTTACGGGTCACACCACTATTGAACACTGAAGCTTTCTTT,NA,TRBV7-6,NA,TRBJ1-1
CASSPLIGTGQNTGELFF,TGTGCCAGCTCACCTTTAATTGGGACAGGCCAGAACACCGGGGAGCTGTTTTTT,TRBD1,TRBV18,NA,TRBJ2-2
CASSPFTNTGELFF,TGTGCCAGCAGCCCTTTTACGAACACCGGGGAGCTGTTTTTT,NA,TRBV7-2,NA,TRBJ2-2
CASGGVLGEKLFF,TGTGCCAGCGGGGGCGTTTTGGGTGAAAAACTGTTTTTT,NA,TRBV12-3/TRBV12-4,NA,TRBJ1-4
CASRSTGMNTEAFF,TGCGCCAGCAGGTCGACAGGCATGAACACTGAAGCTTTCTTT,NA,TRBV5-1,NA,TRBJ1-1
CASSQDDSRLANYEQYF,TGCGCCAGCAGCCAAGATGATAGTCGACTAGCGAACTACGAGCAGTACTTC,TRBD2,TRBV4-1,NA,TRBJ2-7